Below are 29 T cell receptor beta chains sequenced from a single sample in a study of blood T cell repertoires in COVID-19. Assay used: immunoSEQ multiplex PCR; TCRdb lists only in-frame clones, some missing. This table has approximately 70,000 clones, 90% to 95% appearing once. The sequencing sample was made of peripheral blood. Receptors originate from a man aged 40-49 years with COVID-19, enrolled during active disease.

This chain joins TRBV3-1 (or the pseudogene TRBV3-2) and TRBJ2-5; TRBD1 aligns across 11 bases. Germline V CDR1 and CDR2: LGHDT, YNNKEL (reference sequence). The V and J ends lost 6 bases and 4 bases, in that order; junction bases with no gene match: 7. CDR3 size: 15 residues. The CDR3 sequence is CASRPGTGGPETQYF. CDR3 bases: TGTGCCAGCAGACCCGGGACAGGGGGGCCAGAGACCCAGTACTTC.

The chain links TRBV4-2 to TRBJ1-2; D unclear. The V gene lost 0 bases and the J gene lost 5 bases, with 13 bases spanning the gap. There are 15 residues in the CDR3. CDR1 is LGHNA, CDR2 YNFKEQ, per germline. In nucleotides, the CDR3 is TGTGCCAGCAGCCAAGATCTCCAGGATGGGTATGGCTACACCTTC. Translated, it gives CASSQDLQDGYGYTF.

This chain connects TRBV7-6 to TRBJ2-3, with 8 bases that match TRBD2. CDR3 length: 16 residues. In germline, CDR1 is SGHVS, CDR2 FNYEAQ. The V segment lost 5 bases and the J segment 4 bases; nucleotides outside the gene matches: 11. CDR3 nucleotides: TGTGCCAGCAGCCCTCCGGGAGGGGGGCAGGCAGATACGCAGTATTTT. This codes for CASSPPGGGQADTQYF. Supplemented by reference TRBV7-6 and TRBJ2-3, the full variable domain reads GAGVSQSPRYKVTKRGQDVALRCDPISGHVSLYWYRQALGQGPEFLTYFNYEAQQDKSGLPNDRFSAERPEGSISTLTIQRTEQRDSAMYRCASSPPGGGQADTQYFGPGTRLTVL.

V usage is TRBV28 and J usage is TRBJ2-7, with a possible D match to TRBD2 (6 bases). This CDR3 contains 15 residues. V shed 6 bases and J shed 0 bases, with 15 bases lying between them. Germline V gene data show CDR1 as MDHEN and CDR2 as SYDVKM. The CDR3 DNA is TGTGCCAGCAGGGGGGAGGATCGGAGCTCCTACGAGCAGTACTTC. Its translation is CASRGEDRSSYEQYF.

Concerning this clone: This specimen includes other DNA sequences encoding the same CDR3. This chain links TRBV20-1 with TRBJ1-1; D possibly corresponds to TRBD1 (6 bases). Deletions cut 7 bases from V and 4 bases from J, with 10 bases between. Germline loops: CDR1 DFQATT, CDR2 SNEGSKA (reference sequence). This CDR3 has 11 residues. This CDR3 is CSVRGGTEAFF. The CDR3, as DNA: TGCAGTGTCAGGGGCGGCACTGAAGCTTTCTTT.

This clone was picked up one time. V gene TRBV10-3 combines with J gene TRBJ1-4; 10 nucleotides match TRBD1. This CDR3 comprises 13 residues. CDR1 and CDR2 (germline): ENHRY, SYGVKD. The ends lost 6 bases at V and 6 bases at J; junction bases unmatched: 1. The chain's CDR3 is CAIRGTGDEKLFF. Here the CDR3 DNA reads TGTGCCATCAGAGGGACAGGGGATGAAAAACTGTTTTTT.

The rearrangement uses TRBV11-2 and TRBJ2-3; 12 bases are a match to TRBD1. With V trimmed by 3 bases and J by 5 bases, 3 bases remained unmatched. Germline loops: CDR1 SGHAT, CDR2 FQNNGV. The CDR3 extends over 15 amino acids. CDR3 loop: CASSLGQGAEDTQYF. The CDR3 bases are TGTGCCAGCAGCTTGGGACAGGGGGCGGAAGATACGCAGTATTTT.

V usage is TRBV11-3 and J usage is TRBJ2-1; maybe TRBD2 (6 bases). Germline V CDR1 and CDR2: SGHNT, YENEEA. Trimming cost V 5 bases and J 1 base, with 12 bases left between them. This CDR3 has 15 residues. In nucleotides, the CDR3 is TGTGCCAGCAGCCCTAGCGACCTATCCTACAATGAGCAGTTCTTC. The encoded protein is CASSPSDLSYNEQFF.

This rearrangement joins TRBV5-1 to TRBJ2-7, with 10 bases fitting TRBD1. The CDR3 contains 14 residues. The ends lost 4 bases at V and 4 bases at J; junction bases unmatched: 5. Germline CDR1 is SGHRS and CDR2 is YFSETQ. The CDR3 DNA sequence: TGCGCCAGCAGCCCATTGGGACAGGGGTACGAGCAGTACTTC. Translated: CASSPLGQGYEQYF.

The V call is TRBV12-3 or TRBV12-4, the J call TRBJ2-5; the D gene is possibly TRBD1 (5 bases). V was pared by 4 bases and J by 5 bases, with 8 bases between. The CDR3 is 12 amino acids. CDR3 DNA: TGTGCCAGCAGTTGGGCAGGGGAGACCCAGTACTTC. It translates to CASSWAGETQYF.

The chain links TRBV6-5 to TRBJ1-4; D unresolved. This CDR3 has 13 amino acids. Germline V gene lookup returns CDR1 MNHEY and CDR2 SVGAGI. Trimming cost V 7 bases and J 7 bases, with 13 bases left between them. DNA of the CDR3: TGTGCCAGCACGAGGACCGCGGGTGAAAAACTGTTTTTT. As protein: CASTRTAGEKLFF.

About this clone: The junction departs from germline at one end; a sequencing error may be responsible. This rearrangement joins TRBV6-5 to TRBJ2-7, with 10 positions matching TRBD1. Germline V CDR1 and CDR2: MNHEY, SVGAGI. This CDR3 is built from 15 residues. The CDR3 coding sequence is TGTGCCACCAGTTCAGGACAGGGGGTGTCCTACGAGCAGTACTTC. Translating gives CATSSGQGVSYEQYF.

Written as DNA, the CDR3 is TGCGCCAGCAGCAGGGACACCCAGGGTGGGGAGCTGTTTTTT. This codes for CASSRDTQGGELFF. The V and J genes are TRBV5-1 and TRBJ2-2; D is possibly TRBD1 (6 bases). The germline CDR1 and CDR2 sequences are SGHRS and YFSETQ. The CDR3 sequence is 14 residues long. V was clipped by 4 bases and J by 8 bases, with 15 bases between them.

The J gene is TRBJ1-5, the V gene TRBV5-6; D not certain. The CDR3 is 15 amino acids. Germline-derived CDR1 and CDR2 are SGHDT and YYEEEE. Trimming cost V 1 base and J 0 bases, with 8 bases left between them. CDR3 DNA sequence: TGTGCCAGCAGCTTGTATGGGCCTAGCAATCAGCCCCAGCATTTT. This codes for CASSLYGPSNQPQHF.

The chain is built from TRBV3-1 (or the pseudogene TRBV3-2) and TRBJ2-3; 7 bases align to TRBD1. CDR1 LGHDT and CDR2 YNNKEL come from the germline V gene (reference sequence). This CDR3 comprises 14 residues. V lost 4 bases to trimming and J lost 5 bases; unmatched junction nucleotides: 6. The CDR3 protein is CASSPIRDRDTQYF. In DNA, the CDR3 is TGTGCCAGCAGCCCGATCCGGGACAGAGATACGCAGTATTTT.

The chain carries TRBV5-8 and TRBJ2-5; 13 positions match TRBD2. Trimming removed 0 bases from V and 4 bases from J; junction bases left unmatched: 6. Germline V gene sequence: CDR1 SGHTS, CDR2 YDEGEE. This CDR3 is built from 17 residues. The CDR3 nucleotides read TGTGCCAGCAGCTTGGCGGAGGGACTAGCGGGGCCAGAGACCCAGTACTTC. It translates to CASSLAEGLAGPETQYF.

The chain employs TRBV6-5 and TRBJ2-1; 8 bases agree with TRBD2. The length of the CDR3 is 15 residues. Per germline, CDR1 MNHEY and CDR2 SVGAGI. The ends lost 6 bases at V and 6 bases at J; junction bases unmatched: 10. The CDR3 sequence: CASRLGLSGVNEQFF. The CDR3 bases are TGTGCCAGCAGATTGGGACTTAGCGGGGTCAATGAGCAGTTCTTC.

The V and J genes are TRBV6-2 or TRBV6-3 and TRBJ2-7, with 7 bases matching TRBD1. The CDR3 loop spans 13 amino acids. Germline CDR1 and CDR2: MNHEY and SVGEGT. V was clipped by 5 bases and J by 5 bases; unmatched bases: 6. The CDR3 here is CASSKGQNHEQYF. The CDR3 DNA follows: TGTGCCAGCAGTAAGGGACAGAACCACGAGCAGTACTTC.

The chain recombines TRBV27 with TRBJ1-2, with 11 nucleotides matching TRBD1. The CDR3 consists of 15 residues. J gave up 4 bases and V 6 bases, and 7 bases lay outside the gene matches. Germline CDR1 reads MNHEY; CDR2 reads SMNVEV (reference sequence). CDR3 coding DNA: TGTGCCAGCAGCCGCCTGGGACAGGGGGGCTATGGCTACACCTTC. Translation: CASSRLGQGGYGYTF.

The V and J genes are TRBV6-5 and TRBJ1-2; D is uncertain. Germline V gene sequence: CDR1 MNHEY, CDR2 SVGAGI. There are 13 residues in the CDR3. The V and J ends lost 8 bases and 4 bases respectively, with 14 bases between them. The chain's CDR3 is CASGQSSGYGYTF. The CDR3 nucleotides are TGTGCCAGCGGGCAGTCCTCTGGCTATGGCTACACCTTC.

The J gene is TRBJ2-7, the V gene TRBV5-1, with TRBD1 matching over 7 bases. CDR1 and CDR2 (germline): SGHRS, YFSETQ. The CDR3 is 14 residues long. J gave up 3 bases and V 2 bases, and 5 bases lay outside the gene matches. The CDR3 loop is CASSFSGTDYEQYF. DNA for the CDR3: TGCGCCAGCAGCTTTTCCGGGACAGACTACGAGCAGTACTTC. Full variable domain (remainder filled in from reference TRBV5-1 and TRBJ2-7): KAGVTQTPRYLIKTRGQQVTLSCSPISGHRSVSWYQQTPGQGLQFLFEYFSETQRNKGNFPGRFSGRQFSNSRSEMNVSTLELGDSALYLCASSFSGTDYEQYFGPGTRLTVT.

A single count supports this clone. This sequence joins TRBV2 and TRBJ1-2, with 7 bases lining up with TRBD1. V shed 3 bases and J 5 bases; nucleotides not matched to a gene: 9. This CDR3 has 15 amino acids. The V gene's germline CDR1 is SNHLY and CDR2 FYNNEI. The CDR3 loop is CASSDQGVVPYGYTF. The DNA of the CDR3 is TGTGCCAGCAGTGATCAGGGGGTAGTTCCTTATGGCTACACCTTC.

J is TRBJ2-5 and V is TRBV6-5; no definite D call. Germline V gives CDR1 MNHEY, CDR2 SVGAGI. The CDR3 is made up of 12 amino acids. The V and J ends lost 5 bases and 1 base respectively, with 5 bases between them. CDR3 in amino acids: CASSISQETQYF. Written as DNA, the CDR3 is TGTGCCAGCAGTATCAGCCAAGAGACCCAGTACTTC.

This clone has just one count. An end of the junction differs from the germline gene, which may be a read error. The CDR3 nucleotides read TGTGCCAGCAGTTCTACGCGACAGGCTTACGAGAAGTACTTC. It translates to CASSSTRQAYEKYF. This rearrangement joins TRBV6-5 to TRBJ2-7; maybe TRBD1 (6 bases). Germline CDR1 reads MNHEY; CDR2 reads SVGAGI. The length of the CDR3 is 14 residues.

The chain links TRBV5-1 to TRBJ1-1, with 7 nucleotides matching TRBD1. The CDR3 contains 14 residues. V lost 2 bases to trimming and J lost 1 base; unmatched junction nucleotides: 2. The germline V gene encodes CDR1 SGHRS and CDR2 YFSETQ. The CDR3 region is CASSLGTENTEAFF. As DNA, the CDR3 is TGCGCCAGCAGCTTAGGGACAGAGAACACTGAAGCTTTCTTT. Full variable domain (missing parts from reference TRBV5-1 and TRBJ1-1): KAGVTQTPRYLIKTRGQQVTLSCSPISGHRSVSWYQQTPGQGLQFLFEYFSETQRNKGNFPGRFSGRQFSNSRSEMNVSTLELGDSALYLCASSLGTENTEAFFGQGTRLTVV.

V is TRBV19 and J is TRBJ1-4, with D maybe TRBD1 (6 bases). Trimming stripped 3 bases from V and 0 bases from J, with 17 bases between. The germline gives CDR1 LNHDA, CDR2 SQIVND (reference sequence). There are 18 residues in the CDR3. DNA of the CDR3: TGTGCCAGTAGTATGCGGGGGGCGAACGGCTCAACTAATGAAAAACTGTTTTTT. Translation gives CASSMRGANGSTNEKLFF.

This clone appeared a single time. The chain uses TRBV28 and TRBJ2-3; TRBD2 agrees at 10 bases. Germline V gene data show CDR1 as MDHEN and CDR2 as SYDVKM. This CDR3 has 16 residues. V dropped 2 bases and J dropped 2; count of bases not matched to a gene: 4. CDR3 in DNA: TGTGCCAGCAGTTTACCACTAGCGGGACCCACAGATACGCAGTATTTT. Translating gives CASSLPLAGPTDTQYF.

This clone is a singleton in its sample. The rearrangement uses TRBV2 and TRBJ2-5, with 13 bases lining up with TRBD2. V gave up 5 bases and J gave up 5 bases; unmatched junction bases: 5. Germline values: CDR1 SNHLY, CDR2 FYNNEI. CDR3 length: 15 amino acids. CDR3 protein: CASSLLAGGRETQYF. As DNA, the CDR3 is TGTGCCAGCAGTTTACTAGCGGGGGGGCGTGAGACCCAGTACTTC.

This chain links TRBV6-1 with TRBJ1-2; D is unclear. The germline V gene has CDR1 MNHNS and CDR2 SASEGT. The CDR3 runs 14 residues. With 5 bases removed from V and 3 bases from J, the gap between germline ends came to 13 bases. The CDR3 region has the DNA TGTGCCAGCAGTCAGCGACCGAACGACTATGGCTACACCTTC. Encoded protein: CASSQRPNDYGYTF.